The 2 T cell receptor beta chains reported below all come from one sample, sequenced in a study of long-term antiretroviral therapy in people with HIV. Sequencing relied on immunoSEQ assay v3.0, run at survey level. Assay used: immunoSEQ multiplex PCR; TCRdb lists only in-frame clones, some missing. The data hold under 25,000 clones, with nearly 90% observed a single time. Sequenced material: unsorted PBMCs, taken 0.6 years after starting antiretroviral therapy. The receptors were sampled from a man aged 60-69 years with HIV.

The chain joins TRBV5-1 to TRBJ2-3, with TRBD1 identical over 9 bases. V trimming: 5 bases; J trimming: 4 bases; junction bases outside the gene matches: 5. CDR3 length equals 14 residues. The V gene's germline CDR1 is SGHRS and CDR2 YFSETQ. The DNA of the CDR3 is TGCGCCAGCAGGCGGACAGGGGTGGCAGATACGCAGTATTTT. This encodes CASRRTGVADTQYF.

V usage is TRBV20-1 and J usage is TRBJ2-7; tentatively, D is TRBD2 (6 bases). The V gene's germline CDR1 is DFQATT and CDR2 SNEGSKA (reference sequence). V lost 5 bases to trimming and J lost 3 bases, with 8 bases between them. The CDR3 runs to 11 residues. The chain's CDR3 is CSAQTSYEQYF. DNA of the CDR3: TGCAGTGCTCAGACTAGCTACGAGCAGTACTTC.